Following are 18 T cell receptor beta chains from one sample sequenced in a study of early T cells in non-severe SARS-CoV-2 infection. TCRdb passed the 5' RACE reads through MiXCR, listing each CDR3 protein once. The sample comprises 20,000 to 25,000 distinct CDR3 sequences, around 5% of which are singletons, and around 4.5% rests with the top ten. The material sequenced was whole blood. The receptor source for this set is an adult who was a healthcare worker with PCR-confirmed SARS-CoV-2 infection or an uninfected control (not recorded which).

This clonotype was counted between two and nine times. The V call is TRBV12-3 or TRBV12-4, the J call TRBJ2-5, with D possibly being TRBD1 (5 bases). The V end lost 6 bases, the J end lost 3 bases, and 17 bases lay between the germline ends. CDR3 length equals 15 residues. CDR3 amino acids: CASSPTALGEETQYF. In DNA form, the CDR3 reads TGTGCCAGCAGCCCGACAGCCTTAGGGGAAGAGACCCAGTACTTC.

The sample holds a few counts of this clonotype. This CDR3 reads CASSYSSRGTDTQYF. As DNA, the CDR3 is TGTGCCAGCAGTTACTCGAGCAGGGGCACAGATACGCAGTATTTT. The rearrangement uses TRBV6-5 and TRBJ2-3; TRBD1 might be the D (5 bases). Germline CDR1 MNHEY, CDR2 SVGAGI. The CDR3 is made up of 15 amino acids. V lost 0 bases and J lost 1, with 8 bases in between.

A word on this clonotype: Germline is not matched at one junction end, which may reflect a read error. The rearrangement joins TRBV7-7 to TRBJ2-3; perhaps TRBD2 as D (6 bases). This CDR3 spans 15 amino acids. The germline gives CDR1 SSHAT, CDR2 FNYEAQ (reference sequence). CDR3 DNA: TGTGCTAGCAGCCGGGACTCCGGGAGCACAGATACGCAGTATTTT. Protein product: CASSRDSGSTDTQYF.

CDR3 amino acids: CASSNLGAESETQYF. CDR3 bases: TGTGCCAGCAGTAACCTTGGGGCTGAATCGGAGACCCAGTACTTC. The chain joins TRBV6-5 to TRBJ2-5; possibly TRBD1 for D (5 bases). Per germline, CDR1 MNHEY and CDR2 SVGAGI. The CDR3 spans 15 residues. V was cut by 5 bases and J by 5 bases, with 18 bases left in between.

This clonotype has a count of ten or more. This rearrangement joins TRBV5-1 to TRBJ2-3; D is unclear. V lost 4 bases and J lost 4, with 16 bases in between. CDR1 is SGHRS and CDR2 is YFSETQ in the germline V gene. CDR3 length: 15 residues. In nucleotides, the CDR3 is TGCGCCAGCAGCCTAGTCGAGCCTCGGTCAGATACGCAGTATTTT. This gives the protein CASSLVEPRSDTQYF.

The table lists this clonotype with many counts. DNA for the CDR3: TGTGCCAGCAGCAAACCAAGTTCGGGAAATGAAAAACTGTTTTTT. It specifies CASSKPSSGNEKLFF. The V gene is TRBV11-2, the J gene TRBJ1-4, with D unclear. Trimming removed 5 bases at V and 5 bases at J, with 15 bases between. From germline, CDR1 is SGHAT and CDR2 FQNNGV. This CDR3 is 15 amino acids long. Based on the CDR3 plus reference TRBV11-2 and TRBJ1-4, the full variable domain is EAGVAQSPRYKIIEKRQSVAFWCNPISGHATLYWYQQILGQGPKLLIQFQNNGVVDDSQLPKDRFSAERLKGVDSTLKIQPAKLEDSAVYLCASSKPSSGNEKLFFGSGTQLSVL.

This clonotype was observed a few times. The genes are TRBV20-1 and TRBJ2-3; D is possibly TRBD1 or TRBD2 (6 bases each). CDR3 length: 15 residues. The germline V gene has CDR1 DFQATT and CDR2 SNEGSKA (reference sequence). V dropped 1 base and J dropped 1 base, with 12 bases sitting between them. CDR3 coding DNA: TGCAGTGCTAGAGGGGGTCGGGGGCGCACAGATACGCAGTATTTT. Protein: CSARGGRGRTDTQYF.

This clonotype was recorded many times. The chain uses TRBV20-1 and TRBJ2-1; D might be TRBD2 (6 bases). The CDR3 is 14 residues long. From germline, CDR1 is DFQATT and CDR2 SNEGSKA (reference sequence). With 4 bases removed from V and 2 bases from J, the gap between germline ends came to 12 bases. The CDR3 here is CSAIGTPAYNEQFF. CDR3 DNA sequence: TGCAGTGCTATCGGGACTCCAGCCTACAATGAGCAGTTCTTC.

The genes are TRBV27 and TRBJ2-7; D unclear. The V end lost 2 bases, the J end lost 0 bases, and 17 bases lay between the germline ends. This CDR3 region has 17 residues. Germline V lookup: CDR1 MNHEY, CDR2 SMNVEV (reference sequence). CDR3 amino acids: CASSLMSRAVSSYEQYF. The CDR3 DNA reads as TGTGCCAGCAGTTTAATGTCCCGGGCGGTAAGCTCCTACGAGCAGTACTTC.

The rearrangement uses TRBV18 and TRBJ2-5; 8 bases agree with TRBD1. The ends lost 1 base at V and 5 bases at J; junction bases unmatched: 3. The CDR3 spans 14 residues. CDR1 KGHSH and CDR2 LQKENI come from the germline V gene. This CDR3 reads CASSPLQGAETQYF. In DNA form, the CDR3 reads TGTGCCAGCTCACCACTTCAGGGGGCCGAGACCCAGTACTTC.

The rearrangement uses TRBV6-2 or TRBV6-3 and TRBJ1-1, with D possibly TRBD1 on 5 matching bases. The germline V gene encodes CDR1 MNHEY and CDR2 SVGEGT. Trimming took 6 bases from V and 11 from J, leaving 28 bases between them. The CDR3 consists of 16 residues. The CDR3 nucleotides read TGTGCCAGCAGCCCGTGGGAAGAAAGGATGCGGAAGGGGGCTTTCTTT. This encodes CASSPWEERMRKGAFF.

Details on this clonotype: Since a much larger clone is just one base distant, this may be a read error. The chain couples TRBV20-1 to TRBJ1-1; possibly TRBD1 for D (5 bases). The CDR3 runs to 13 residues. Germline-derived CDR1 and CDR2 are DFQATT and SNEGSKA (reference sequence). CDR3 DNA sequence: TGCAGTGCTAGATTCCCGGGGCAGGGTGAAGCTTCCTTT. Its protein is CSARFPGQGEASF.

This clonotype occurred many times. CDR3 amino acids: CASSPTETSATNEKLFF. CDR3 coding DNA: TGTGCCAGCAGCCCTACCGAGACTTCCGCAACTAATGAAAAACTGTTTTTT. This chain links TRBV4-2 with TRBJ1-4, with no clear D. In germline, CDR1 is LGHNA, CDR2 YNFKEQ. There are 17 residues in the CDR3. Trimming pared 4 bases from V and 0 bases from J, leaving 15 bases between.

The table lists this clonotype with a few counts. The chain joins TRBV24-1 to TRBJ2-2; D is unresolved. The CDR3 is 15 amino acids. Trimming cost V 4 bases and J 0 bases, with 8 bases left between them. CDR1 and CDR2 from the germline V gene are KGHDR and SFDVKD. Here the CDR3 DNA reads TGTGCCACCAGTGAATTGCAAGCGAACACCGGGGAGCTGTTTTTT. This translates into CATSELQANTGELFF.

As for this clonotype: A read error is possible here, since a much larger clone lies one base away. Since the CDR3 does not end with the conserved phenylalanine or tryptophan, this likely comes from a read error. The chain links TRBV6-4 to TRBJ1-1, with 8 bases that match TRBD1. J was trimmed by 5 bases and V by 5 bases; bases with no gene match: 7. Germline assignment: CDR1 MRHNA and CDR2 SNTAGT. There are 14 residues in the CDR3. DNA of the CDR3: TGTGCCAGCAGTATCTCAGGGGGCGGTACTGAAGCTTTCTTA. Translated, it gives CASSISGGGTEAFL.

The chain links TRBV20-1 to TRBJ2-5; D is ambiguous. Deletions cut 5 bases from V and 7 bases from J, with 17 bases between. Germline CDR1 and CDR2: DFQATT and SNEGSKA (reference sequence). The CDR3 covers 13 residues. CDR3 protein: CSAGRDTLGTQYF. CDR3 in DNA: TGCAGTGCTGGCAGAGACACCTTAGGGACCCAGTACTTC.

This clonotype has just a few counts. This rearrangement joins TRBV6-5 to TRBJ2-1, with 9 bases fitting TRBD1. The CDR3 sequence is 13 residues long. Germline CDR1 MNHEY, CDR2 SVGAGI. V lost 4 bases to trimming and J lost 12 bases; unmatched junction nucleotides: 7. CDR3: CASSLGQGFRQFF. The CDR3, as DNA: TGTGCCAGCAGTTTGGGACAGGGTTTCCGGCAGTTCTTC.

This clonotype has more than one count but fewer than ten. The chain links TRBV28 to TRBJ1-5; D unclear. Germline CDR1 is MDHEN and CDR2 is SYDVKM. V shed 3 bases and J shed 1 base, with 13 bases lying between them. The CDR3 extends over 16 amino acids. The CDR3 coding sequence is TGTGCCAGCAGTTTTCTGGCCAGCCTAAGCAATCAGCCCCAGCATTTT. Its translation: CASSFLASLSNQPQHF.